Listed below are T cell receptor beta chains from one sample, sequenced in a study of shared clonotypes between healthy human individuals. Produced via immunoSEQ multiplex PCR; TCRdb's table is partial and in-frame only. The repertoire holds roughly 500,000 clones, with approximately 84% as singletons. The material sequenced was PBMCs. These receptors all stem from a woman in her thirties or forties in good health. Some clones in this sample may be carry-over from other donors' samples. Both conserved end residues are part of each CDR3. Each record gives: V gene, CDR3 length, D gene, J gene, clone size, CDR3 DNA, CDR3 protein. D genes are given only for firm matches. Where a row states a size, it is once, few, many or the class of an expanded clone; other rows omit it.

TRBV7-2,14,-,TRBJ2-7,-,TGTGCCAGCAGCTTAGCAGGGTTGTCGTCCGAGCAGTACTTC,CASSLAGLSSEQYF
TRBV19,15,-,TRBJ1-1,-,TGTGCCAGTAGCACAAGACGGGACATGAACACTGAAGCTTTCTTT,CASSTRRDMNTEAFF
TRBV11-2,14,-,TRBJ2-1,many,TGTGCCAGCAGCTTCATCGGCCAAAACAATGAGCAGTTCTTC,CASSFIGQNNEQFF
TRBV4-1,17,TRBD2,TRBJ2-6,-,TGCGCCAGCAGCCACACTCCGGGAGGAGTTGGGGCCAACGTCCTGACTTTC,CASSHTPGGVGANVLTF
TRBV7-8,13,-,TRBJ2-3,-,TGTGCCAGCAGTCCCTGGAGGGCAGATACGCAGTATTTT,CASSPWRADTQYF
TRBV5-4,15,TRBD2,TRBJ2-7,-,TGTGCCAGCAGCCCCGGGACTAGCAGGTCATACGAGCAGTACTTC,CASSPGTSRSYEQYF
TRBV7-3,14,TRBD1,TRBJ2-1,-,TGTGCCAGCAGCCCAGGGACAGGGAAGAATGAGCAGTTCTTC,CASSPGTGKNEQFF
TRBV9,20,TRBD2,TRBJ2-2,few,TGTGCCAGCAGCCCCCCGAGGACGGGGGGAAGGATCGAGGGCACCGGGGAGCTGTTTTTT,CASSPPRTGGRIEGTGELFF
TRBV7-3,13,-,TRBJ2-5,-,TGTGCCAGCAGCTCCCGCCCTTACGAGACCCAGTACTTC,CASSSRPYETQYF
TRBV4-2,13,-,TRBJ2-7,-,TGTGCCAGCAGCCAAGGCCCAGCCTACGAGCAGTACTTC,CASSQGPAYEQYF
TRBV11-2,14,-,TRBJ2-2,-,TGTGCCAGCAGCTCCCCGGCGGCATACGGGGAGCTGTTTTTT,CASSSPAAYGELFF
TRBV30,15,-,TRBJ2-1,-,TGTGCCTGGAGTAGGCGGACGCCCAGGGGCAATGAGCAGTTCTTC,CAWSRRTPRGNEQFF
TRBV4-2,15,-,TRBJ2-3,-,TGTGCCAGCAGCCAAGAAAGGACGGGAGAAGATACGCAGTATTTT,CASSQERTGEDTQYF
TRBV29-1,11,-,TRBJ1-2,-,TGCGGCCAGTCCTCAAACTATGGCTACACCTTC,CGQSSNYGYTF
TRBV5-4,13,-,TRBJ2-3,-,TGTGCCAGCAGCGAGGACAGTTCAGATACGCAGTATTTT,CASSEDSSDTQYF
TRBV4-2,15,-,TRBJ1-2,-,TGTGCCAGCAGCCAAGACTACAGCACCTACTATGGCTACACCTTC,CASSQDYSTYYGYTF
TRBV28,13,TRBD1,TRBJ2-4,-,TGTGCCAGCGATAACAGGGGACATGACATTCAGTACTTC,CASDNRGHDIQYF
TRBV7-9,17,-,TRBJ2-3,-,TGTGCCAGCAGCCCCCCCCCTAGAAGCGTCAGCACAGATACGCAGTATTTT,CASSPPPRSVSTDTQYF
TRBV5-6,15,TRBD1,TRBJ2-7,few,TGTGCCAGCAGCTCTCGGTGGACAGGGGCCTACGAGCAGTACTTC,CASSSRWTGAYEQYF
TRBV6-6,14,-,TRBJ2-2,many,TGTGCCAGTCGGCGACATACAAACACCGGGGAGCTGTTTTTT,CASRRHTNTGELFF